This TCR beta chain was captured in a study of graft-versus-host responses after intestinal transplantation. Study-wide context: Every recipient underwent anti-thymocyte globulin induction, then tacrolimus and steroids for roughly 3 years.

Study-level results: GvH clones were identified in recipient marrow, with some first appearing in ileum or blood.

The germline V gene has CDR1 MGHRA and CDR2 YSYEKL. There are 18 residues in the CDR3. V dropped 3 bases and J dropped 0 bases, with 15 bases sitting between them. Assay: immunoSEQ multiplex PCR; the TCRdb copy retains only in-frame clones and omits some. The sample records about 120,000 clones, over 85% being singletons. The table lists this clone with a few counts. What it binds is unknown. This receptor was identified in a human donor who received an intestinal transplant. This specimen was unstimulated CD4+ T cells sorted from spleen or lymph node cells, taken before intestinal transplant. This rearrangement joins TRBV4-1 to TRBJ2-6; D possibly corresponds to TRBD1 (6 bases). The CDR3 protein is CASSQGAQAGSGANVLTF. In DNA form, the CDR3 reads TGCGCCAGCAGCCAGGGGGCACAGGCGGGCTCTGGGGCCAACGTCCTGACTTTC.